This TCR beta chain was recovered during a study of control samples from healthy donors and cancer patients (dated by TCRdb to between 2020 and 2021). The CDR3 starts with the cysteine, ends with the phenylalanine, and has 11 residues. Only the CDR3 DNA stays, 33 bases, in frame from base 1. In the germline V gene, CDR1 corresponds to SGHTA and CDR2 to FQGNSA. The trim is 4 bases for V and 7 bases for J, with a gap of 6 bases between the germline ends. Libraries were prepared through the immunoSEQ multiplex PCR assay. Here the immuneACCESS table is served through TCRdb, limited to in-frame sequences with V and J called. Missing clones are a known gap in these copies; in checked studies unresolved V genes cover under half, and the rest lacks a known reason. The sample records 150,000 to 160,000 clones, nearly 95% of which are singletons. Under 2.5% of the sample is held by the ten biggest clonotypes.

This clone was counted only a few times. The antigen it binds to is not known. No per-base quality is available; no much larger clone lies one base away. The sample taken for sequencing was blood. The chain is assembled from TRBV7-2 and TRBJ2-3, with the D gene not clear enough to name. This sequence originates from a middle-aged man in good health. The DNA is TGTGCCAGCAGCTACGTTAATACGCAGTATTTT. Its product reads: CASSYVNTQYF.